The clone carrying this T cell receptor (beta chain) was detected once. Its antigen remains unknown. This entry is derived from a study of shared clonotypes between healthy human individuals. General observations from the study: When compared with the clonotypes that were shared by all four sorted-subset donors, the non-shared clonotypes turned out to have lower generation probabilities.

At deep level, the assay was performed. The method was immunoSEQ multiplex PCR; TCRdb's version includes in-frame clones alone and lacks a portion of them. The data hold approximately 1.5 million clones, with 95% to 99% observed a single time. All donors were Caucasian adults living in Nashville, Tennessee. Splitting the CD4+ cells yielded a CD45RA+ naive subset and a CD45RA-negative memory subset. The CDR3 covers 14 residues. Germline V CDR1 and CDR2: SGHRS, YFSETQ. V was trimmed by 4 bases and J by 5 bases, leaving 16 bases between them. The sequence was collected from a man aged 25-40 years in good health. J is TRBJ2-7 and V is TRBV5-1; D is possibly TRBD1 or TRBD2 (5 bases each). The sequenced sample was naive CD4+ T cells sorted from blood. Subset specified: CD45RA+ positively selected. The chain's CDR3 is CASSPSPGQNEQYF. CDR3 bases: TGCGCCAGCAGCCCATCACCGGGGCAGAACGAGCAGTACTTC.